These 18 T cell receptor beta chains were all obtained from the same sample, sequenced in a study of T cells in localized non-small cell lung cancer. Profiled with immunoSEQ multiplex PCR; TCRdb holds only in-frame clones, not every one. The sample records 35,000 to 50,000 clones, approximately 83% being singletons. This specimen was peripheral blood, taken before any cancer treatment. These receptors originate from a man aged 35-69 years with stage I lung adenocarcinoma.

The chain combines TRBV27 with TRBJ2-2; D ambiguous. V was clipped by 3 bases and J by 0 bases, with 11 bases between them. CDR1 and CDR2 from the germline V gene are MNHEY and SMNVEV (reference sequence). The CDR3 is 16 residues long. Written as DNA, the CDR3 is TGTGCCAGCAGTTTCCAGCGACTGTCGAACACCGGGGAGCTGTTTTTT. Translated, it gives CASSFQRLSNTGELFF.

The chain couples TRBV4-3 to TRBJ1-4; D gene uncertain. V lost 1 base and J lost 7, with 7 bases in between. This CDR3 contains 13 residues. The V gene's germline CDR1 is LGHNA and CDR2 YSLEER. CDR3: CASSQAGIEKLFF. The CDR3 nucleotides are TGCGCCAGCAGCCAAGCGGGGATTGAAAAACTGTTTTTT.

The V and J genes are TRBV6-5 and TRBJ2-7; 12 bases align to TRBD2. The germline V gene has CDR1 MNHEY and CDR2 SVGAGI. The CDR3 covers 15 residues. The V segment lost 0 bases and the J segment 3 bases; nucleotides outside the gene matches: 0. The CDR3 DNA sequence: TGTGCCAGCAGTTACTCGACTAGCGGGAGCTACGAGCAGTACTTC. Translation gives CASSYSTSGSYEQYF.

CDR3 residues: CSVYGYNEQFF. The CDR3 DNA reads TGCAGCGTTTACGGCTACAATGAGCAGTTCTTC. V is TRBV29-1 and J is TRBJ2-1, with D hard to call. The CDR3 runs 11 residues. The germline gives CDR1 SQVTM, CDR2 ANQGSEA. Trimming shortened V by 5 bases and J by 3 bases, and 5 bases separated the two germline ends.

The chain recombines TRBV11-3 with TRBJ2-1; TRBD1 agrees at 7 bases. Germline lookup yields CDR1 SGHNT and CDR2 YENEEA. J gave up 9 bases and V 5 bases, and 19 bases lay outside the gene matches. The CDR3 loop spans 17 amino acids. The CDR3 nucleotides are TGTGCCAGCAGCCATAACCGACAGGGAAGGGGGTACGGTGAGCAGTTCTTC. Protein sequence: CASSHNRQGRGYGEQFF.

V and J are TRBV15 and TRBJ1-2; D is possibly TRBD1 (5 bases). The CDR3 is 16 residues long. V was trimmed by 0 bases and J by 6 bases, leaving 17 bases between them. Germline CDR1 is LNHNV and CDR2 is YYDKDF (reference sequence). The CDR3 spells CATSRDEGLRGDGYTF. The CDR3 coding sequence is TGTGCCACCAGCAGAGATGAGGGACTTCGCGGAGATGGCTACACCTTC.

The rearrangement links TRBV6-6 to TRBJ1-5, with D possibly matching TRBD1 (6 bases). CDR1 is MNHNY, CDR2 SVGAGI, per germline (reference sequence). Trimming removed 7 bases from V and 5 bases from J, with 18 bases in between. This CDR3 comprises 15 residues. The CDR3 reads CASTPTYRVDQPQHF. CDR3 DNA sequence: TGTGCCAGCACCCCAACCTACAGGGTGGATCAGCCCCAGCATTTT.

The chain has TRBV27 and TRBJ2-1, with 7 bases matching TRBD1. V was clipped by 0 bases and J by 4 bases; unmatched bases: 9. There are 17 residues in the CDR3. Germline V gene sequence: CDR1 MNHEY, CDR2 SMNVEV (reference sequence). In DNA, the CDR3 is TGTGCCAGCAGTTTATCAGGGGGCCCCTACTCTTACAATGAGCAGTTCTTC. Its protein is CASSLSGGPYSYNEQFF.

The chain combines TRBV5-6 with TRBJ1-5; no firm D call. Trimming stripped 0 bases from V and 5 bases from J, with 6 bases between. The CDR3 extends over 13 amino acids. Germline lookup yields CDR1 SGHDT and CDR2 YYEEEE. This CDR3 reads CASSLGRDQPQHF. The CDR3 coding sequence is TGTGCCAGCAGCTTGGGGAGGGATCAGCCCCAGCATTTT.

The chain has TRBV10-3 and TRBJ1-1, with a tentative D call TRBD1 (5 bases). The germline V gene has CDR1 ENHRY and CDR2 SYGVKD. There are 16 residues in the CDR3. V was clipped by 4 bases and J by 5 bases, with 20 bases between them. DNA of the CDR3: TGTGCCATCAGTGCACCGACGGGAGGGGCGGGTACTGAAGCTTTCTTT. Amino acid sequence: CAISAPTGGAGTEAFF.

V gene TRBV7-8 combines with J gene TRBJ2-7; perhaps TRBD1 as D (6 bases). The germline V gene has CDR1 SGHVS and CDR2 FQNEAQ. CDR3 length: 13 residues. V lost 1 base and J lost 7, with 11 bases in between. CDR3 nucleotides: TGTGCCAGCAGCTTAGGACAGGCTCGAGAGCAGTACTTC. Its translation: CASSLGQAREQYF.

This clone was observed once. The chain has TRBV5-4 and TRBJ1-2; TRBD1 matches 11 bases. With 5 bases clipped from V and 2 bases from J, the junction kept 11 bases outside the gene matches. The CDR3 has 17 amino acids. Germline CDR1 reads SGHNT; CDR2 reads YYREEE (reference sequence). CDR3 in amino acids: CASRNGQGAGINYGYTF. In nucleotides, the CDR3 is TGTGCCAGCAGGAACGGACAGGGGGCTGGAATAAACTATGGCTACACCTTC.

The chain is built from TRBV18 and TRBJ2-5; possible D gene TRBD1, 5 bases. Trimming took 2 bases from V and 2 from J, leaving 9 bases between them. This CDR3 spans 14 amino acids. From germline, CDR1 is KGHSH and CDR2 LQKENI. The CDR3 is CASSPRQTQETQYF. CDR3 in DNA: TGTGCCAGCTCACCAAGACAGACACAAGAGACCCAGTACTTC.

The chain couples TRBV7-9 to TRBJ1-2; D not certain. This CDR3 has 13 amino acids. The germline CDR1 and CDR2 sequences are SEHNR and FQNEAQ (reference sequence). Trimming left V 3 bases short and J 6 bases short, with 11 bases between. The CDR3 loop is CASSLSRTDGYTF. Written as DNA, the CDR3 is TGTGCCAGCAGCTTGAGTCGTACAGATGGCTACACCTTC.

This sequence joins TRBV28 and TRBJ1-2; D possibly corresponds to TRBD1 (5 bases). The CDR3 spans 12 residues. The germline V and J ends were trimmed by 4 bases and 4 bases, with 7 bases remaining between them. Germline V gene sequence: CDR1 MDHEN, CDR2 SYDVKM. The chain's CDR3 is CASSSTAYGYTF. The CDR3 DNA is TGTGCCAGCAGTTCGACAGCCTATGGCTACACCTTC.

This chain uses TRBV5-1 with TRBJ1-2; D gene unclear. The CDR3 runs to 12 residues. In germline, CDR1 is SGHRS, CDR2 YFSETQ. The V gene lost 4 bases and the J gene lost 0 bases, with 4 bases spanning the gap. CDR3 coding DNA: TGCGCCAGCAGCGATTCTAACTATGGCTACACCTTC. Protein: CASSDSNYGYTF. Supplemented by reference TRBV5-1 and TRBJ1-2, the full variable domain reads KAGVTQTPRYLIKTRGQQVTLSCSPISGHRSVSWYQQTPGQGLQFLFEYFSETQRNKGNFPGRFSGRQFSNSRSEMNVSTLELGDSALYLCASSDSNYGYTFGSGTRLTVV.

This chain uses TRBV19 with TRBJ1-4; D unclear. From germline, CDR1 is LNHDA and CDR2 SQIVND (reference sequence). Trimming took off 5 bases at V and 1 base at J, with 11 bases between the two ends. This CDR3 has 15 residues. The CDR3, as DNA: TGTGCCAGTAGTCCAAGTTGGGAAACTAATGAAAAACTGTTTTTT. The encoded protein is CASSPSWETNEKLFF.

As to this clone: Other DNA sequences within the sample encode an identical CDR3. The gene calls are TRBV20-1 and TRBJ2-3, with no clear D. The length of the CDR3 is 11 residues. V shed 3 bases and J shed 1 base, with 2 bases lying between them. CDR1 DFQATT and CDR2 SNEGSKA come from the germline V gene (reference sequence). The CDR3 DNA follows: TGCAGTGCTAGCCGCACAGATACGCAGTATTTT. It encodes CSASRTDTQYF.